These 6 T cell receptor beta chains originate from one sample sequenced in a study of T cell responses to AZD1222 COVID-19 vaccine. Profiling relied on immunoSEQ multiplex PCR, and the TCRdb table lists in-frame clones only, not all of them. Of approximately 150,000 clones listed, roughly 90% are singletons. This specimen consisted of peripheral blood, obtained 28 days after the second AZD1222 dose. Receptors originate from an adult who received the AZD1222 COVID-19 vaccine.

The rearrangement joins TRBV6-5 to TRBJ1-1; 7 bases are shared with TRBD1. Germline V gene data show CDR1 as MNHEY and CDR2 as SVGAGI. The CDR3 totals 14 residues. Unmatched junction bases numbered 12, after V lost 6 bases and J lost 8 bases. DNA for the CDR3: TGTGCCAGCAGCCGCGACAGGGTACTTGTAGAAGCTTTCTTT. Translated, it gives CASSRDRVLVEAFF.

In DNA form, the CDR3 reads TGTGCCAGCAGCCCGGGACTAGCGGGAGGTGCTCCCTACGAGCAGTACTTC. This codes for CASSPGLAGGAPYEQYF. The chain employs TRBV7-2 and TRBJ2-7; TRBD2 matches 15 bases. The CDR3 totals 17 residues. Germline V gene sequence: CDR1 SGHTA, CDR2 FQGNSA. The V segment lost 5 bases and the J segment 2 bases; nucleotides outside the gene matches: 7.

V usage is TRBV12-5 and J usage is TRBJ2-3; tentative D call: TRBD2 (5 bases). The CDR3 runs 16 residues. V lost 6 bases, J lost 0 bases, and 16 bases lay in between. CDR1 is LGHNT and CDR2 is FRNRAP in the germline V gene. The CDR3 spells CASGPLLAPSTDTQYF. The CDR3 DNA is TGTGCTAGTGGCCCCCTTTTAGCGCCTAGCACAGATACGCAGTATTTT.

The J gene is TRBJ2-2, the V gene TRBV19, with D maybe TRBD2 (5 bases). Germline lookup yields CDR1 LNHDA and CDR2 SQIVND (reference sequence). V was cut by 7 bases and J by 3 bases, with 15 bases left in between. The CDR3 is made up of 15 amino acids. For the CDR3, the DNA is TGTGCCAGTACCACTCCGGGGAGAGACACCGGGGAGCTGTTTTTT. Translating gives CASTTPGRDTGELFF.

V and J are TRBV11-2 and TRBJ2-3; 7 bases match TRBD1. The V and J ends lost 6 bases and 0 bases, in that order; junction bases with no gene match: 6. The CDR3 length is 15 residues. Germline V gives CDR1 SGHAT, CDR2 FQNNGV. CDR3 loop: CASRQGRRSTDTQYF. CDR3 nucleotide sequence: TGTGCCAGCAGACAGGGGAGAAGGAGCACAGATACGCAGTATTTT. Full variable domain (outside the CDR3, taken from reference TRBV11-2 and TRBJ2-3): EAGVAQSPRYKIIEKRQSVAFWCNPISGHATLYWYQQILGQGPKLLIQFQNNGVVDDSQLPKDRFSAERLKGVDSTLKIQPAKLEDSAVYLCASRQGRRSTDTQYFGPGTRLTVL.

This rearrangement joins TRBV27 to TRBJ2-1, with TRBD1 identical over 9 bases. The V gene's germline CDR1 is MNHEY and CDR2 SMNVEV (reference sequence). CDR3 length equals 14 residues. V gave up 7 bases and J gave up 8 bases; unmatched junction bases: 9. The CDR3 loop is CASMLGQGSYEQFF. The CDR3, as DNA: TGTGCCAGCATGCTCGGACAGGGGTCATATGAGCAGTTCTTC.